This is a list of T cell receptor beta chains from one sample in a study of T cells in Graves' hyperthyroidism and ophthalmopathy. TCRdb used MiXCR to reprocess the multiplex PCR reads, holding one entry per CDR3 protein. This sample carries around 700,000 distinct CDR3 sequences, around 20% of them seen once, and the ten largest clones take approximately 16%. Sequenced: blood. The origin of the receptors is a woman between 45 and 65 years old with Graves' hyperthyroidism that later progressed to Graves' ophthalmopathy. The CDR3 runs from the conserved cysteine through the conserved F or W. Fields, in order: V gene, D gene, clone size, J gene, CDR3 DNA, CDR3 protein. D genes are given only for firm matches. Size is omitted from some rows. Given values are once, few, many or a class for expanded clones.

TRBV6-1	NA	NA	TRBJ1-4	TGTGCCAGCAACAGGGACGATTGGGAAAAACTGTTTTTT	CASNRDDWEKLFF
TRBV7-9	NA	NA	TRBJ2-1	TGTGCCAGCAGCCCACTACCGAACCGTGGGGTTCACCAATACAATGAGCAGTTCTTC	CASSPLPNRGVHQYNEQFF
TRBV20-1	TRBD1	few	TRBJ1-2	TGCAGTGCTAGAGTCGGGGACAGGGGGCATGGCTACACCTTC	CSARVGDRGHGYTF
TRBV7-8	TRBD1	NA	TRBJ2-7	TGTGCCAGCAGCAGCTCGGGACAGCCCTACGAGCAGTACTTC	CASSSSGQPYEQYF
TRBV30	NA	many	TRBJ1-5	TGTGCCTGGGGGCCAGGGGGCAATCAGCCCCAGCATTTT	CAWGPGGNQPQHF
TRBV12-3/TRBV12-4	TRBD2	many	TRBJ2-3	TGTGCCAGCAGTTCCTCCATTTCTAGCGGGGGCCCTAGCACAGATACGCAGTATTTT	CASSSSISSGGPSTDTQYF
TRBV6-1	NA	NA	TRBJ1-6	TGTGCCAGCACCATGAGGAGGGTCCCTAATTCACCCCTCCACTTT	CASTMRRVPNSPLHF
TRBV2	TRBD2	many	TRBJ2-3	TGTGCCCGGCGGGGGGGCGAGACAGATACGCAGTATTTT	CARRGGETDTQYF
TRBV3-1	NA	many	TRBJ2-3	TGTGCCAGCAACCGCTTTCGGGCTGGGGGCACAGATACGCAGTATTTT	CASNRFRAGGTDTQYF
TRBV20-1	NA	NA	TRBJ1-1	TGCAGTGCTAGACGCGGGGCAGGAGGAATTAACACTGAAGCTTTCTTT	CSARRGAGGINTEAFF
TRBV20-1	NA	NA	TRBJ1-1	TGCAGCCCTTTGGAGGGCACTGAAGCTTTCTTT	CSPLEGTEAFF
TRBV3-1	TRBD2	many	TRBJ2-2	TGTGCCAGCAGCCCGTCCCGCGGGGGGCACACCGGGGAGCTGTTTTTT	CASSPSRGGHTGELFF
TRBV30	NA	NA	TRBJ2-2	TGTGCCTGGAGTGTACTGCAGTGGAACACCGGGGAGCTGTTTTTT	CAWSVLQWNTGELFF
TRBV20-1	NA	few	TRBJ2-2	TGCAGTGCTAGAATGGGGGCCGGGGAGCTGTTTTTT	CSARMGAGELFF
TRBV4-1	NA	NA	TRBJ1-5	TGCGCCAGCAGCCAAGACCGAGGGAGGCATCAGCCCCAGCATTTT	CASSQDRGRHQPQHF
TRBV5-6	TRBD1	NA	TRBJ2-1	TGTGCCAGCAGCATGACCGGGACAGGGGGCTGGAATGAGCAGTTCTTC	CASSMTGTGGWNEQFF
TRBV7-8	NA	many	TRBJ2-5	TGTGCCAGCAGCCCCTTGCATCTGGAGACCCAGTACTTC	CASSPLHLETQYF
TRBV5-6	NA	NA	TRBJ1-1	TGTGCCAGCAGCTTGACCGCCAGGGCTGATTTTAACACTGAAGCTTTCTTT	CASSLTARADFNTEAFF
TRBV5-1	NA	many	TRBJ1-5	TGCGCCAGCAGCTCGGCCCCGGGGGGCAATCAGCCCCAGCATTTT	CASSSAPGGNQPQHF
TRBV6-1	TRBD1	NA	TRBJ1-1	TGTGCCAGCAGAGTACAGGGGGCGAACACTGAAGCTTTCTTT	CASRVQGANTEAFF
TRBV11-3	NA	NA	TRBJ2-2	TGTGCCAGCAGCTTAGGAGGCCCCGGCACCGGGGAGCTGTTTTTT	CASSLGGPGTGELFF
TRBV10-1	NA	few	TRBJ2-3	TGCGCCAGCAGTGAGTCCTTGGCTCCATGGGCAGATACGCAGTATTTT	CASSESLAPWADTQYF